One and the same sample provided the 28 T cell receptor beta chains below, sequenced in a study of shared clonotypes between healthy human individuals. Only in-frame clones appear in the TCRdb table, and some are missing; sequencing was by immunoSEQ multiplex PCR. Of about 1 million clones in the sample, roughly 80% are singletons; the top ten hold approximately 1.5%. Sequencing was performed on memory CD4+ T cells sorted from blood. The sample's subset: CD45RA-negative fraction. The receptors stem from a man aged 18 to 35 in good health.

This chain joins TRBV19 and TRBJ1-2; perhaps TRBD1 as D (5 bases). V was cut by 3 bases and J by 0 bases, with 11 bases left in between. This CDR3 is 15 amino acids long. Germline loops: CDR1 LNHDA, CDR2 SQIVND (reference sequence). In nucleotides, the CDR3 is TGTGCCAGTAGTATCTACCCGGGGCCTAACTATGGCTACACCTTC. It encodes CASSIYPGPNYGYTF.

The chain is built from TRBV7-9 and TRBJ1-1, with D possibly TRBD1 on 5 matching bases. V was clipped by 5 bases and J by 1 base, with 14 bases between them. The CDR3 extends over 15 amino acids. Germline CDR1 reads SEHNR; CDR2 reads FQNEAQ (reference sequence). In DNA, the CDR3 is TGTGCCAGCAGCCTAACGAGCGGGACGAACACTGAAGCTTTCTTT. Translated: CASSLTSGTNTEAFF.

About this clone: This sample also contains other DNA sequences that code for the same CDR3. The chain has TRBV29-1 and TRBJ1-1; D is ambiguous. The CDR3 covers 12 residues. The germline V and J ends were trimmed by 4 bases and 1 base, with 7 bases remaining between them. Germline CDR1 is SQVTM and CDR2 is ANQGSEA. CDR3 nucleotide sequence: TGCAGCGTTGTTAAGGGGAACACTGAAGCTTTCTTT. It translates to CSVVKGNTEAFF. The variable domain in full, completed from reference TRBV29-1 and TRBJ1-1, reads SAVISQKPSRDICQRGTSLTIQCQVDSQVTMMFWYRQQPGQSLTLIATANQGSEATYESGFVIDKFPISRPNLTFSTLTVSNMSPEDSSIYLCSVVKGNTEAFFGQGTRLTVV.

With respect to this clone: A much larger clone sits a single nucleotide away, making a read error possible. The chain carries TRBV6-5 and TRBJ1-1; 7 bases map to TRBD1. The germline V gene encodes CDR1 MNHEY and CDR2 SVGAGI. The CDR3 runs to 14 residues. J was trimmed by 1 base and V by 5 bases; bases with no gene match: 4. This chain's CDR3 is CASSPRTGNTEAFF. The CDR3, as DNA: TGTGCCAGCAGTCCCCGGACAGGGAACACTGAAGCTTTCTTT.

The sample holds one count of this clone. This sequence is one base from a far larger clone and is likely a read error. Distinct nucleotide sequences in the sample also encode this CDR3. The chain carries TRBV6-5 and TRBJ2-7; unclear D gene. The CDR3 has 11 residues. The germline gives CDR1 MNHEY, CDR2 SVGAGI. The CDR3 protein is CASMNLYEQYF. DNA of the CDR3: TGTGCCAGCATGAACCTTTACGAGCAGTACTTT.

The J gene is TRBJ2-2, the V gene TRBV2, with D hard to call. Trimming left V 3 bases short and J 7 bases short, with 12 bases between. CDR3 length: 14 amino acids. CDR1 SNHLY and CDR2 FYNNEI come from the germline V gene. This chain's CDR3 is CASSDRFGYGELFF. Written as DNA, the CDR3 is TGTGCCAGCAGTGACAGGTTCGGTTACGGGGAGCTGTTTTTT.

About this clone itself: Other DNA sequences from this sample encode an identical CDR3 as well. The rearrangement joins TRBV5-6 to TRBJ1-5; D remains unclear. Trimming removed 0 bases at V and 7 bases at J, with 8 bases between. CDR1 is SGHDT, CDR2 YYEEEE, per germline. The CDR3 has 13 residues. The CDR3 DNA sequence: TGTGCCAGCAGCTTGGGGGCAGGCCAGCCCCAGCATTTT. The encoded protein is CASSLGAGQPQHF.

The chain has TRBV19 and TRBJ1-2; D is perhaps TRBD1 (6 bases). This CDR3 spans 13 amino acids. The V and J ends lost 9 bases and 0 bases respectively, with 11 bases between them. Germline lookup yields CDR1 LNHDA and CDR2 SQIVND (reference sequence). This chain's CDR3 is CASPGTPNYGYTF. CDR3 nucleotides: TGTGCCAGCCCCGGGACACCTAACTATGGCTACACCTTC.

The chain uses TRBV5-8 and TRBJ2-3; 8 nucleotides align to TRBD1. The CDR3 length is 13 residues. CDR1 SGHTS and CDR2 YDEGEE come from the germline V gene. V was pared by 6 bases and J by 4 bases, with 4 bases of the junction left unmatched. CDR3 DNA: TGTGCCAGCACCAGGGGGCGTGCAGATACGCAGTATTTT. Encoded protein: CASTRGRADTQYF.

The chain couples TRBV2 to TRBJ1-2; D remains unclear. Deletions cut 11 bases from V and 4 bases from J, with 17 bases between. The length of the CDR3 is 13 residues. CDR1 is SNHLY, CDR2 FYNNEI, per germline. The CDR3 DNA follows: TGTGCCGAAAGGCGGGAAGTGGGCTATGGCTACACCTTC. Translating gives CAERREVGYGYTF.

A note on this clone: With only one base between it and a far larger clone, this is likely a read error. The same CDR3 also results from other DNA sequences found in this sample. The rearrangement uses TRBV10-1 and TRBJ2-7; D unclear. The CDR3 loop spans 11 amino acids. With 3 bases removed from V and 0 bases from J, the gap between germline ends came to 0 bases. Germline CDR1 WNHNN, CDR2 SYGVQD (reference sequence). Here the CDR3 DNA reads TGCGCCAGCAGTGACTCCTACGAGCAGTACTTC. Encoded protein: CASSDSYEQYF.

The CDR3 nucleotides are TGCGCCAGCAGTGAGTCAGGCGGGGGAATCACAGATACGCAGTATTTT. Amino acids: CASSESGGGITDTQYF. The chain recombines TRBV10-1 with TRBJ2-3; 7 positions match TRBD2. This CDR3 has 16 amino acids. After removal of 0 bases from V and 2 bases from J, the junction contained 5 bases not matched to a gene. In germline, CDR1 is WNHNN, CDR2 SYGVQD (reference sequence).

The chain employs TRBV5-1 and TRBJ2-1, with D perhaps assigned TRBD1 or TRBD2 (5 bases each). CDR1 is SGHRS, CDR2 YFSETQ, per germline. The CDR3 extends over 12 amino acids. V was shortened by 4 bases and J by 12 bases, with 14 bases between the two germline ends. CDR3 protein: CASSGTLSRQFF. Written as DNA, the CDR3 is TGCGCCAGCAGCGGGACCCTCAGTCGGCAGTTCTTC.

This rearrangement joins TRBV11-2 to TRBJ2-3, with TRBD2 matching over 8 bases. CDR1 and CDR2 (germline): SGHAT, FQNNGV. The CDR3 spans 15 residues. J gave up 6 bases and V 4 bases, and 9 bases lay outside the gene matches. The CDR3 region is CASSSVGRGKDTQYF. CDR3 nucleotide sequence: TGTGCCAGCAGCTCTGTCGGGAGGGGGAAGGATACGCAGTATTTT.

The V call is TRBV6-5, the J call TRBJ2-7, with D possibly called TRBD1 or TRBD2 (5 bases each). V lost 6 bases and J 0 bases, leaving 9 bases between the germline ends. Germline CDR1 MNHEY, CDR2 SVGAGI. The CDR3 totals 13 residues. Here the CDR3 reads CASRGTASYEQYF. The CDR3 DNA reads as TGTGCCAGCAGAGGGACGGCCTCCTACGAGCAGTACTTC.

This clone came up once. The rearrangement joins TRBV7-9 to TRBJ2-7; 9 bases match TRBD1. The CDR3 is 14 amino acids. V lost 5 bases to trimming and J lost 5 bases; unmatched junction nucleotides: 7. Germline-derived CDR1 and CDR2 are SEHNR and FQNEAQ (reference sequence). The CDR3 protein is CASSPTGGFNEQYF. As DNA, the CDR3 is TGTGCCAGCAGCCCAACAGGGGGCTTCAACGAGCAGTACTTC.

The CDR3 reads CASSDPQRGEKLFF. In DNA, the CDR3 is TGCGCCAGCAGTGATCCCCAGAGGGGTGAAAAACTGTTTTTT. This chain uses TRBV10-2 with TRBJ1-4; TRBD1 might be the D (5 bases). The germline V gene encodes CDR1 WSHSY and CDR2 SAAADI. The CDR3 consists of 14 residues. V was cut by 3 bases and J by 7 bases, with 12 bases left in between.

The J gene is TRBJ2-7, the V gene TRBV4-1, with D perhaps matching TRBD1 (5 bases). CDR3 length: 14 residues. The germline V and J ends were trimmed by 4 bases and 3 bases, with 13 bases remaining between them. The germline V gene encodes CDR1 MGHRA and CDR2 YSYEKL. This CDR3 reads CASSPGPQGYEQYF. CDR3 bases: TGCGCCAGCAGCCCAGGCCCGCAGGGCTACGAGCAGTACTTC.

The chain couples TRBV7-2 to TRBJ2-7; D is unclear. The germline V gene has CDR1 SGHTA and CDR2 FQGNSA. The CDR3 loop spans 14 amino acids. Trimming shortened V by 1 base and J by 3 bases, and 10 bases separated the two germline ends. CDR3 DNA sequence: TGTGCCAGCAGCTTAGATCCCCTGTACTACGAGCAGTACTTC. Translating it yields CASSLDPLYYEQYF.

This clone was detected only once. The rearrangement links TRBV19 to TRBJ1-5, with a possible D match to TRBD1 (5 bases). The germline V and J ends were trimmed by 7 bases and 3 bases, with 13 bases remaining between them. CDR1 and CDR2 from the germline V gene are LNHDA and SQIVND (reference sequence). CDR3 length equals 14 residues. The CDR3: CASIGGGANQPQHF. CDR3 coding DNA: TGTGCCAGTATTGGGGGGGGAGCCAATCAGCCCCAGCATTTT.

This clone was seen only a few times. The chain joins TRBV5-6 to TRBJ2-4; the match to TRBD1 covers 11 bases. Germline V gene sequence: CDR1 SGHDT, CDR2 YYEEEE. The CDR3 consists of 16 residues. V lost 4 bases and J lost 0; bases outside the gene matches: 3. The CDR3, as DNA: TGTGCCAGCAGCGCTGGGACAGGGGGAGCCAAAAACATTCAGTACTTC. Amino acids: CASSAGTGGAKNIQYF.

The chain recombines TRBV15 with TRBJ2-3, with 11 bases matching TRBD2. The CDR3 consists of 16 residues. Trimming took 3 bases from V and 0 from J; bases not matched to a gene: 2. From germline, CDR1 is LNHNV and CDR2 YYDKDF (reference sequence). CDR3 loop: CATSSRTSGSTDTQYF. CDR3 nucleotides: TGTGCCACCAGCAGCAGGACTAGCGGGAGCACAGATACGCAGTATTTT.

This clone was counted between two and nine times. The V gene is TRBV2, the J gene TRBJ2-7, with D maybe TRBD2 (6 bases). The V and J ends lost 8 bases and 0 bases respectively, with 14 bases between them. The CDR3 sequence is 14 residues long. The germline CDR1 and CDR2 sequences are SNHLY and FYNNEI. CDR3 bases: TGTGCCAGCGGTCGGGACTGGAGCTCCTACGAGCAGTACTTC. It is translated as CASGRDWSSYEQYF. Looking up the rest from reference TRBV2 and TRBJ2-7 gives the full variable domain: EPEVTQTPSHQVTQMGQEVILRCVPISNHLYFYWYRQILGQKVEFLVSFYNNEISEKSEIFDDQFSVERPDGSNFTLKIRSTKLEDSAMYFCASGRDWSSYEQYFGPGTRLTVT.

V usage is TRBV14 and J usage is TRBJ2-7; D may be TRBD2 (7 bases). With 4 bases removed from V and 1 base from J, the gap between germline ends came to 26 bases. The CDR3 runs 19 residues. Germline values: CDR1 SGHDN, CDR2 FVKESK. CDR3 sequence (DNA): TGTGCCAGCAGCCCCACCGGGTGGATTTTCGGGGGGCTATCCTACGAGCAGTACTTC. Its translation: CASSPTGWIFGGLSYEQYF. Supplemented by reference TRBV14 and TRBJ2-7, the full variable domain reads EAGVTQFPSHSVIEKGQTVTLRCDPISGHDNLYWYRRVMGKEIKFLLHFVKESKQDESGMPNNRFLAERTGGTYSTLKVQPAELEDSGVYFCASSPTGWIFGGLSYEQYFGPGTRLTVT.

The table lists this clone with a few counts. The CDR3 bases are TGCGCCAGCAGCCAAGGAGCGGGAGTGATCCCCGGGGAGCTGTTTTTT. This encodes CASSQGAGVIPGELFF. The rearrangement uses TRBV4-3 and TRBJ2-2, with 8 bases that match TRBD2. V dropped 1 base and J dropped 6; count of bases not matched to a gene: 7. The CDR3 has 16 residues. The germline V gene encodes CDR1 LGHNA and CDR2 YSLEER.

The V call is TRBV5-6, the J call TRBJ2-1, with 8 bases matching TRBD1. This CDR3 comprises 14 residues. The V gene end was trimmed by 0 bases and the J gene end by 9 bases; junction bases not matched to a gene: 5. Germline V gene data show CDR1 as SGHDT and CDR2 as YYEEEE. The CDR3 protein is CASSLVQGASEQFF. Here the CDR3 DNA reads TGTGCCAGCAGCTTGGTCCAGGGGGCGAGTGAGCAGTTCTTC.

V is TRBV2 and J is TRBJ2-3; no clear D gene. This CDR3 has 15 residues. Germline CDR1 is SNHLY and CDR2 is FYNNEI. Trimming removed 2 bases from V and 2 bases from J, with 11 bases in between. The CDR3 DNA sequence: TGTGCCAGCAGTGAATCTGGCATAAACACAGATACGCAGTATTTT. It is translated as CASSESGINTDTQYF.

This chain links TRBV18 with TRBJ1-1; 7 positions agree with TRBD1. The CDR3 consists of 13 residues. Germline V gene data show CDR1 as KGHSH and CDR2 as LQKENI. The V gene end was trimmed by 6 bases and the J gene end by 4 bases; junction bases not matched to a gene: 5. Written as DNA, the CDR3 is TGTGCCAGCTCGTCGACAGGGTTCACTGAAGCTTTCTTT. Its translation is CASSSTGFTEAFF.